This T cell receptor beta chain was profiled in a study of T cell repertoires in cytomegalovirus infection. The overall study: Indications of both CMV infection and matching HLA type were provided by public TCR beta signatures. General study findings and limits: Dominant in the ex vivo response were TCR beta clonotypes restricted by HLA-C and specific for CMV. The cumulative frequency of public TCR beta families distinguished individuals who carried CMV together with the relevant HLA.

In regard to this clonotype: Its antigen remains unidentified.

Germline V gene lookup returns CDR1 MNHNS and CDR2 SASEGT. Trimming shortened V by 6 bases and J by 4 bases, and 15 bases separated the two germline ends. There are 14 residues in the CDR3. TCRdb recomputed calls from the reads with MiXCR, one row per CDR3 protein. Among around 530,000 distinct CDR3 sequences listed, about 25% were seen once. Sequenced sample: PBMCs. The sequence was obtained from a human donor in good health (CMV status not recorded). Some clones in this sample may be carry-over from other donors' samples. J is TRBJ1-2 and V is TRBV6-1, with no clear D. In DNA, the CDR3 is TGTGCCAGCAGAACCGCCTCCCGAGGCTATGGCTACACCTTC. This encodes CASRTASRGYGYTF.